These 23 T cell receptor beta chains came from one sample sequenced in a study of CD8+ T cells in alopecia areata. Sequencing templates came from extracted RNA that was reverse transcribed into cDNA. Using immunoSEQ multiplex PCR, the repertoire was profiled, and TCRdb retains in-frame clones only, with some absent. This sample has approximately 200,000 clones, with around 60% found just once. Indicated treatment: oral pan-JAK inhibitor, 5-10 mg twice daily. Sequences were derived from CD4+ T cells sorted from blood, sampled at week 4, from a patient treated with tofacitinib. Source of these receptors: a human donor with alopecia areata.

This clone was found a few times. V is TRBV7-2 and J is TRBJ2-3; tentative D call: TRBD2 (5 bases). The V gene lost 5 bases and the J gene lost 1 base, with 10 bases spanning the gap. The germline gives CDR1 SGHTA, CDR2 FQGNSA. The CDR3 has 14 amino acids. CDR3 loop: CASSRWRGTDTQYF. The CDR3 DNA is TGTGCCAGCAGCCGCTGGCGGGGCACAGATACGCAGTATTTT.

This clone was seen a few times. The V call is TRBV29-1, the J call TRBJ1-1; D gene ambiguous. This CDR3 region has 12 residues. The V end lost 6 bases, the J end lost 1 base, and 9 bases lay between the germline ends. Germline V gene lookup returns CDR1 SQVTM and CDR2 ANQGSEA. Written as DNA, the CDR3 is TGCAGCGTCGACCGTTCGAACACTGAAGCTTTCTTT. It specifies CSVDRSNTEAFF. The complete variable domain, with remaining parts taken from reference TRBV29-1 and TRBJ1-1, reads SAVISQKPSRDICQRGTSLTIQCQVDSQVTMMFWYRQQPGQSLTLIATANQGSEATYESGFVIDKFPISRPNLTFSTLTVSNMSPEDSSIYLCSVDRSNTEAFFGQGTRLTVV.

Worth noting for this clone: The sample contains more than one DNA sequence encoding this CDR3. The chain joins TRBV30 to TRBJ2-5, with D maybe TRBD1 (5 bases). This CDR3 comprises 13 residues. Germline CDR1 and CDR2: GTSNPN and SVGIG (reference sequence). The V gene lost 3 bases and the J gene lost 1 base, with 9 bases spanning the gap. DNA for the CDR3: TGTGCCTGGAGCGAAGACAGCCAAGAGACCCAGTACTTC. It is translated as CAWSEDSQETQYF.

The chain combines TRBV30 with TRBJ2-7; 8 bases are shared with TRBD1. V trimming: 3 bases; J trimming: 8 bases; junction bases outside the gene matches: 12. The CDR3 spans 14 residues. Looked up from germline, CDR1 is GTSNPN and CDR2 is SVGIG (reference sequence). The CDR3 sequence is CAWSHPRDRSKQYF. The DNA of the CDR3 is TGTGCCTGGAGCCACCCCCGGGACAGGAGCAAGCAGTACTTC.

The chain couples TRBV30 to TRBJ2-3; the D is unclear. V gave up 3 bases and J gave up 5 bases, with 12 bases separating them. The CDR3 has 13 residues. Germline loops: CDR1 GTSNPN, CDR2 SVGIG (reference sequence). DNA for the CDR3: TGTGCCTGGAGCCTCCTTGTGGAAGATACGCAGTATTTT. Its translation is CAWSLLVEDTQYF.

The chain joins TRBV6-5 to TRBJ2-5, with D possibly being TRBD2 (7 bases). V lost 5 bases and J 4 bases, leaving 17 bases between the germline ends. The length of the CDR3 is 15 residues. CDR1 and CDR2 from the germline V gene are MNHEY and SVGAGI. CDR3 sequence: CASSRRGGSGETQYF. CDR3 coding DNA: TGTGCCAGCAGTCGCAGGGGAGGGAGCGGAGAGACCCAGTACTTC.

The CDR3 reads CASSPRSGENTEAFF. The CDR3 coding sequence is TGTGCCAGCAGCCCACGGTCAGGCGAGAACACTGAAGCTTTCTTT. The rearrangement uses TRBV7-2 and TRBJ1-1; D not certain. This CDR3 is 15 amino acids long. From germline, CDR1 is SGHTA and CDR2 FQGNSA. V was shortened by 5 bases and J by 1 base, with 14 bases between the two germline ends.

This chain uses TRBV15 with TRBJ2-7; weak D call: TRBD2 (6 bases). The CDR3 totals 13 residues. Trimming removed 0 bases at V and 5 bases at J, with 8 bases between. Germline-derived CDR1 and CDR2 are LNHNV and YYDKDF (reference sequence). The CDR3 spells CATSRDPGDEQYF. The CDR3 region has the DNA TGTGCCACCAGCAGAGATCCGGGAGACGAGCAGTACTTC. Drawing the rest from reference TRBV15 and TRBJ2-7, the complete variable domain is DAMVIQNPRYQVTQFGKPVTLSCSQTLNHNVMYWYQQKSSQAPKLLFHYYDKDFNNEADTPDNFQSRRPNTSFCFLDIRSPGLGDTAMYLCATSRDPGDEQYFGPGTRLTVT.

This rearrangement joins TRBV15 to TRBJ1-6; no firm D call. V was clipped by 2 bases and J by 8 bases, with 13 bases between them. Germline V gives CDR1 LNHNV, CDR2 YYDKDF (reference sequence). The CDR3 is 15 amino acids. CDR3 sequence reads: CATSRKVSPDSPLHF. The CDR3 DNA reads as TGTGCCACCAGCAGAAAGGTTTCACCCGATTCACCCCTCCACTTT.

V and J are TRBV29-1 and TRBJ2-1; TRBD2 matches at 10 bases. Unmatched junction bases numbered 2, after V lost 3 bases and J lost 0 bases. Germline V lookup: CDR1 SQVTM, CDR2 ANQGSEA. The CDR3 totals 15 residues. The CDR3 DNA follows: TGCAGCGTTGACGTAGCGGGGGGCTCCTACAATGAGCAGTTCTTC. As protein: CSVDVAGGSYNEQFF.

The chain couples TRBV30 to TRBJ2-7; 7 bases are shared with TRBD1. The CDR3 runs 14 residues. V was pared by 4 bases and J by 3 bases, with 9 bases of the junction left unmatched. The germline gives CDR1 GTSNPN, CDR2 SVGIG (reference sequence). As DNA, the CDR3 is TGTGCCTGGAATGAGGGGGCCTCATACTACGAGCAGTACTTC. Amino acid sequence: CAWNEGASYYEQYF. Supplemented by reference TRBV30 and TRBJ2-7, the full variable domain reads SQTIHQWPATLVQPVGSPLSLECTVEGTSNPNLYWYRQAAGRGLQLLFYSVGIGQISSEVPQNLSASRPQDRQFILSSKKLLLSDSGFYLCAWNEGASYYEQYFGPGTRLTVT.

The chain is built from TRBV30 and TRBJ2-7, with a possible D match to TRBD2 (5 bases). The germline CDR1 and CDR2 sequences are GTSNPN and SVGIG (reference sequence). Trimming took off 0 bases at V and 5 bases at J, with 11 bases between the two ends. There are 13 residues in the CDR3. Written as DNA, the CDR3 is TGTGCCTGGAGTGTTTCGGGGTCGGACGAGCAGTACTTC. Translating it yields CAWSVSGSDEQYF.

V usage is TRBV28 and J usage is TRBJ1-5, with 8 bases aligning to TRBD1. There are 16 residues in the CDR3. Germline trimming cut 5 bases from V and 4 bases from J; bases unmatched to any gene: 10. Germline V lookup: CDR1 MDHEN, CDR2 SYDVKM. CDR3 sequence: CASSLRTGPGNQPQHF. The CDR3 bases are TGTGCCAGCAGTCTCCGGACAGGGCCAGGGAATCAGCCCCAGCATTTT.

The V gene is TRBV5-4, the J gene TRBJ2-7, with D uncertain. Germline loops: CDR1 SGHNT, CDR2 YYREEE (reference sequence). CDR3 length equals 14 residues. V gave up 4 bases and J gave up 2 bases, with 13 bases separating them. Here the CDR3 reads CASSPDGRPYEQYF. CDR3 bases: TGTGCCAGCAGCCCGGACGGAAGACCCTACGAGCAGTACTTC.

This chain joins TRBV30 and TRBJ1-1; TRBD1 agrees at 8 bases. Trimming cost V 2 bases and J 10 bases; bases outside gene matches: 3. The CDR3 runs 11 residues. CDR1 GTSNPN and CDR2 SVGIG come from the germline V gene (reference sequence). CDR3 coding DNA: TGTGCCTGGAGTTTCGGACAGGGAGCTTTCTTT. Its translation: CAWSFGQGAFF.

The chain links TRBV5-4 to TRBJ1-4; perhaps TRBD1 as D (6 bases). Looked up from germline, CDR1 is SGHNT and CDR2 is YYREEE (reference sequence). The ends were cut back, 0 bases at V and 5 bases at J, with 11 bases in the middle. This CDR3 has 15 residues. This CDR3 is CASSLAPGENEKLFF. In DNA form, the CDR3 reads TGTGCCAGCAGCTTGGCCCCAGGGGAGAATGAAAAACTGTTTTTT.

V usage is TRBV29-1 and J usage is TRBJ2-1; D uncertain. CDR3 length: 12 amino acids. The germline V gene has CDR1 SQVTM and CDR2 ANQGSEA. V gave up 2 bases and J gave up 8 bases, with 10 bases separating them. In DNA, the CDR3 is TGCAGCGTTGAATACCGTAGGGATGAGCAGTTCTTC. Translated, it gives CSVEYRRDEQFF.

The rearrangement uses TRBV30 and TRBJ2-7; no definite D call. The germline gives CDR1 GTSNPN, CDR2 SVGIG (reference sequence). This CDR3 has 12 amino acids. Trimming removed 4 bases at V and 3 bases at J, with 10 bases between. This CDR3 reads CAWTKGRYEQYF. CDR3 nucleotide sequence: TGTGCCTGGACCAAAGGCCGCTACGAGCAGTACTTC.

The V and J genes are TRBV30 and TRBJ1-2; D gene ambiguous. V gave up 2 bases and J gave up 5 bases, with 12 bases separating them. The CDR3 length is 13 residues. CDR1 and CDR2 (germline): GTSNPN, SVGIG (reference sequence). The CDR3 sequence is CAWSRHTQYGYTF. Written as DNA, the CDR3 is TGTGCCTGGAGTAGGCACACTCAGTATGGCTACACCTTC.

This chain joins TRBV18 and TRBJ1-5, with D unclear. The V end was cut by 4 bases, the J end by 0 bases, with 10 bases between. CDR1 KGHSH and CDR2 LQKENI come from the germline V gene. The CDR3 extends over 15 amino acids. The CDR3 spells CASSRAMDSNQPQHF. CDR3 coding DNA: TGTGCCAGCTCACGGGCCATGGATAGCAATCAGCCCCAGCATTTT.

This clone was seen a few times. The CDR3 coding sequence is TGTGCCTGGAGTGTACGCGGAGGGGAGCTGTTTTTT. Protein sequence: CAWSVRGGELFF. The chain is built from TRBV30 and TRBJ2-2; D call uncertain. CDR1 GTSNPN and CDR2 SVGIG come from the germline V gene (reference sequence). This CDR3 region has 12 residues. Trimming cost V 0 bases and J 8 bases, with 7 bases left between them.

V and J are TRBV9 and TRBJ1-2; 7 positions agree with TRBD1. CDR1 is SGDLS, CDR2 YYNGEE, per germline. V gave up 0 bases and J gave up 6 bases; unmatched junction bases: 8. The length of the CDR3 is 15 residues. This chain's CDR3 is CASSVDGRGENGYTF. DNA of the CDR3: TGTGCCAGCAGCGTAGATGGCAGGGGGGAGAATGGCTACACCTTC.

The V call is TRBV30, the J call TRBJ2-3, with 12 bases aligning to TRBD2. The CDR3 is made up of 16 amino acids. Trimming cost V 0 bases and J 2 bases; bases outside gene matches: 3. Germline CDR1 GTSNPN, CDR2 SVGIG (reference sequence). The CDR3 DNA reads TGTGCCTGGAGTGTACTAGCGGGGGGTCCCACAGATACGCAGTATTTT. Translation: CAWSVLAGGPTDTQYF.